The subject of this entry is one TCR beta chain. These data come from a study of control samples from healthy donors and cancer patients. Repertoires were generated with immunoSEQ multiplex PCR, while TCRdb's copy carries only in-frame clones and drops some. The sample records some 140,000 clones, 94% being singletons. Trimming took 7 bases from V and 4 from J, leaving 7 bases between them. CDR3 length: 12 residues. The germline V gene has CDR1 SEHNR and CDR2 FQNEAQ (reference sequence). This clonotype was sampled from a man between 35 and 55 years old in good health. Sequenced material: blood. The genes are TRBV7-9 and TRBJ1-4; maybe TRBD1 (5 bases). The CDR3 bases are TGTGCCAGCACAGGGCTTAATGAAAAACTGTTTTTT. It translates to CASTGLNEKLFF.